The 22 T cell receptor beta chains in this list originate from one sample, sequenced in a study of T-cell memory formation after mild COVID-19 (dated by TCRdb to the early 2020s). The library was generated by 5' RACE. The sequencing machine was an Illumina NovaSeq 6000. TCRdb itself trimmed the public reads at Q25 with fastp, ran MiXCR and retained productive beta chains. Rows with one shared CDR3 protein collapse into an entry with the most common genes and DNA. The sample records approximately 430,000 distinct CDR3 sequences, 23% of which are singletons. Clones ranked in the top ten supply about an eighth of the sample. Sequenced input: PBMCs or a T cell subset sorted from them (not recorded which). These receptors all come from an adult woman who had mild COVID-19 (a few samples of this study predate the infection). The sample titles of this study are shuffled in the database, so cell type and time point are left out; the donor was told from shared clones.

The genes are TRBV12-3 or TRBV12-4 and TRBJ1-5; TRBD1 matches 8 bases. Trimming took 6 bases from V and 4 from J; bases not matched to a gene: 5. This CDR3 is 14 amino acids long. CDR3 bases: TGTGCCAGCAGGGAGACAGGGGTTAATCAGCCCCAGCATTTT. It translates to CASRETGVNQPQHF.

This clonotype was observed a few times. The rearrangement joins TRBV6-5 to TRBJ2-2, with TRBD1 matching 7 bases. V gave up 6 bases and J gave up 3 bases; unmatched junction bases: 10. Looked up from germline, CDR1 is MNHEY and CDR2 is SVGAGI. CDR3 length: 16 residues. The CDR3 DNA reads TGTGCCAGCAGCTTTACGACAGGGTCCCACACCGGGGAGCTGTTTTTT. Its translation: CASSFTTGSHTGELFF.

The J gene is TRBJ1-5, the V gene TRBV5-1; 10 nucleotides match TRBD1. The trim removed 7 bases at V and 5 bases at J, leaving 6 bases unmatched. Germline CDR1 and CDR2: SGHRS and YFSETQ. The CDR3 loop spans 14 amino acids. The CDR3 bases are TGCGCCAGCGCTCCGGGACAGGGGTATCAGCCCCAGCATTTT. This sequence encodes CASAPGQGYQPQHF. The variable domain in full, with the rest retrieved from reference TRBV5-1 and TRBJ1-5, is KAGVTQTPRYLIKTRGQQVTLSCSPISGHRSVSWYQQTPGQGLQFLFEYFSETQRNKGNFPGRFSGRQFSNSRSEMNVSTLELGDSALYLCASAPGQGYQPQHFGDGTRLSIL.

This clonotype was observed a handful of times. V usage is TRBV3-1 and J usage is TRBJ2-3, with 9 bases fitting TRBD2. The CDR3 is 17 amino acids. The V gene end was trimmed by 6 bases and the J gene end by 0 bases; junction bases not matched to a gene: 10. Germline V gives CDR1 LGHDT, CDR2 YNNKEL (reference sequence). CDR3 DNA: TGTGCCAGCAGGCCGGGACTAGCTGACAGTAGCACAGATACGCAGTATTTT. Its protein is CASRPGLADSSTDTQYF.

The chain combines TRBV7-6 with TRBJ2-7; no clear D. The CDR3 has 14 amino acids. Germline V gene data show CDR1 as SGHVS and CDR2 as FNYEAQ. Deletions cut 4 bases from V and 2 bases from J, with 12 bases between. As DNA, the CDR3 is TGTGCCAGCAGCTCCCTAGGCCAGACCTACGAGCAGTACTTC. This sequence encodes CASSSLGQTYEQYF.

In this sample, this clonotype turned up a few times. The chain has TRBV29-1 and TRBJ2-7; D not resolved. Trimming removed 4 bases from V and 3 bases from J, with 10 bases in between. The CDR3 totals 12 residues. Germline V gene sequence: CDR1 SQVTM, CDR2 ANQGSEA. DNA for the CDR3: TGCAGCGTTGTGGGTGACGACTACGAGCAGTACTTC. Translating gives CSVVGDDYEQYF.

The sample holds a few counts of this clonotype. The CDR3 DNA follows: TGTGCCAGCAGTTACTCCATTAACGTCGGGACAGGGGGGATGAATGAGCAGTTCTTC. As protein: CASSYSINVGTGGMNEQFF. This chain connects TRBV6-5 to TRBJ2-1; 11 bases fit TRBD1. Germline CDR1 is MNHEY and CDR2 is SVGAGI. Losses at the gene ends were 0 bases for V and 7 bases for J; bases not matched to a gene: 14. CDR3 size: 19 residues.

The J gene is TRBJ2-1, the V gene TRBV3-1, with 11 bases that match TRBD2. CDR3 length: 17 residues. Trimming removed 6 bases from V and 7 bases from J; junction bases left unmatched: 14. Germline CDR1 is LGHDT and CDR2 is YNNKEL (reference sequence). The CDR3 spells CASRNFRSRTSGNEQFF. CDR3 DNA: TGTGCCAGCAGGAACTTTCGTAGTAGGACTAGCGGGAATGAGCAGTTCTTC.

The sample holds many counts of this clonotype. CDR3 bases: TGTGCCAGCAGTTCACCAGTGAACACTGAAGCTTTCTTT. Residues: CASSSPVNTEAFF. V usage is TRBV6-5 and J usage is TRBJ1-1; no reliable D call. This CDR3 contains 13 residues. The germline gives CDR1 MNHEY, CDR2 SVGAGI. With 4 bases removed from V and 0 bases from J, the gap between germline ends came to 6 bases.

The chain is built from TRBV4-1 and TRBJ2-1; 11 positions match TRBD2. This CDR3 region has 14 residues. From germline, CDR1 is MGHRA and CDR2 YSYEKL. The V gene end was trimmed by 4 bases and the J gene end by 8 bases; junction bases not matched to a gene: 4. The CDR3 loop reads CASSPLAGVDEQFF. CDR3 bases: TGCGCCAGCAGCCCACTAGCGGGGGTGGATGAGCAGTTCTTC.

This chain connects TRBV20-1 to TRBJ2-7, with 11 bases identical to TRBD2. V was clipped by 3 bases and J by 4 bases; unmatched bases: 8. This CDR3 is built from 15 residues. The germline gives CDR1 DFQATT, CDR2 SNEGSKA (reference sequence). As DNA, the CDR3 is TGCAGTGCTAGGATAGTGACTAGCGGGAAATACGAGCAGTACTTC. Translation gives CSARIVTSGKYEQYF.

The rearrangement uses TRBV6-2 or TRBV6-3 and TRBJ2-1, with 13 bases aligning to TRBD2. Germline V gene lookup returns CDR1 MNHEY and CDR2 SVGEGT. V lost 2 bases, J lost 0 bases, and 7 bases stayed unmatched. The CDR3 sequence is 19 residues long. This chain's CDR3 is CASSYPTSGGRSSYNEQFF. In DNA form, the CDR3 reads TGTGCCAGCAGTTACCCGACTAGCGGGGGGCGAAGCTCCTACAATGAGCAGTTCTTC.

This clonotype was counted between two and nine times. The rearrangement uses TRBV5-1 and TRBJ1-4, with 7 nucleotides matching TRBD1. Looked up from germline, CDR1 is SGHRS and CDR2 is YFSETQ. The J segment lost 5 bases and the V segment lost 4 bases, leaving 11 bases of the junction unmatched. This CDR3 contains 16 residues. This CDR3 is CASSGGRQGLNEKLFF. CDR3 sequence (DNA): TGCGCCAGCAGCGGGGGACGACAGGGATTGAATGAAAAACTGTTTTTT.

The rearrangement joins TRBV11-2 to TRBJ2-1, with a weak D call TRBD2 (7 bases). Trimming stripped 0 bases from V and 4 bases from J, with 16 bases between. This CDR3 is 17 amino acids long. Germline-derived CDR1 and CDR2 are SGHAT and FQNNGV. The CDR3 loop reads CASSLDWGGGSYNEQFF. The CDR3 coding sequence is TGTGCCAGCAGCTTAGATTGGGGCGGGGGCTCATACAATGAGCAGTTCTTC.

This clonotype has a handful of counts. The chain carries TRBV7-2 and TRBJ2-7; no clear D. This CDR3 is 12 amino acids long. CDR1 and CDR2 from the germline V gene are SGHTA and FQGNSA. The ends were cut back, 5 bases at V and 2 bases at J, with 7 bases in the middle. The CDR3 region has the DNA TGTGCCAGCAGCACCCCCGCCTACGAGCAGTACTTC. Translation: CASSTPAYEQYF.

The gene calls are TRBV7-9 and TRBJ2-1; 13 bases line up with TRBD2. Germline V gene data show CDR1 as SEHNR and CDR2 as FQNEAQ (reference sequence). Losses at the gene ends were 7 bases for V and 9 bases for J; bases not matched to a gene: 9. This CDR3 region has 15 residues. This CDR3 reads CASTRPGLAGSEQFF. CDR3 in DNA: TGTGCCAGCACGCGGCCGGGACTAGCGGGATCTGAGCAGTTCTTC.

This clonotype has a handful of counts. The chain combines TRBV30 with TRBJ2-7; D is perhaps TRBD2 (5 bases). The CDR3 is 16 residues long. The V gene's germline CDR1 is GTSNPN and CDR2 SVGIG (reference sequence). V was pared by 0 bases and J by 2 bases, with 17 bases between. The CDR3 protein is CAWSVVPGLGTYEQYF. The DNA for the CDR3 is TGTGCCTGGAGTGTAGTTCCGGGATTGGGGACCTACGAGCAGTACTTC.

This clonotype came up a few times. The genes are TRBV5-4 and TRBJ2-7; no firm D call. The germline gives CDR1 SGHNT, CDR2 YYREEE (reference sequence). CDR3 length equals 11 residues. V was pared by 2 bases and J by 5 bases, with 5 bases between. The chain's CDR3 is CASSFLHEQYF. CDR3 DNA: TGTGCCAGCAGCTTCCTCCACGAGCAGTACTTC. Drawing the rest from reference TRBV5-4 and TRBJ2-7, the complete variable domain is ETGVTQSPTHLIKTRGQQVTLRCSSQSGHNTVSWYQQALGQGPQFIFQYYREEENGRGNFPPRFSGLQFPNYSSELNVNALELDDSALYLCASSFLHEQYFGPGTRLTVT.

The CDR3 protein is CASSFSITEAFF. Written as DNA, the CDR3 is TGTGCCAGCAGCTTTAGCATCACTGAAGCTTTCTTT. The V gene is TRBV7-9, the J gene TRBJ1-1; D gene uncertain. The CDR3 totals 12 residues. Germline CDR1 and CDR2: SEHNR and FQNEAQ (reference sequence). The ends were cut back, 3 bases at V and 4 bases at J, with 6 bases in the middle. The full variable domain, completed using reference TRBV7-9 and TRBJ1-1, is DTGVSQNPRHKITKRGQNVTFRCDPISEHNRLYWYRQTLGQGPEFLTYFQNEAQLEKSRLLSDRFSAERPKGSFSTLEIQRTEQGDSAMYLCASSFSITEAFFGQGTRLTVV.

The chain has TRBV12-3 or TRBV12-4 and TRBJ1-6; the D is unclear. CDR3 length: 17 residues. With 1 base removed from V and 0 bases from J, the gap between germline ends came to 10 bases. CDR3 region: CASSLVSGSSYNSPLHF. Here the CDR3 DNA reads TGTGCCAGCAGTTTAGTATCCGGGAGCTCCTATAATTCACCCCTCCACTTT.

This clonotype was counted between two and nine times. The gene calls are TRBV2 and TRBJ1-5; a weak D match, TRBD1 (6 bases). The germline V and J ends were trimmed by 7 bases and 4 bases, with 14 bases remaining between them. The CDR3 spans 14 residues. The germline V gene has CDR1 SNHLY and CDR2 FYNNEI. This CDR3 is CASTGDRTNQPQHF. The CDR3 bases are TGTGCCAGCACCGGTGACAGGACAAATCAGCCCCAGCATTTT.

This sequence joins TRBV3-1 and TRBJ2-7, with 12 bases matching TRBD2. The CDR3 loop spans 17 amino acids. Germline lookup yields CDR1 LGHDT and CDR2 YNNKEL (reference sequence). The ends lost 1 base at V and 3 bases at J; junction bases unmatched: 7. The CDR3 here is CASSQALLAGGNYEQYF. In nucleotides, the CDR3 is TGTGCCAGCAGCCAAGCCCTTCTAGCGGGAGGGAACTACGAGCAGTACTTC.